Shown below are 16 T cell receptor beta chains from a single sample sequenced in a study of CD8 T cells in ankylosing spondylitis. TCRdb recomputed calls from the 5' RACE reads with MiXCR, one row per CDR3 protein. The table has about 240,000 distinct CDR3 sequences, 8% to 9.5% seen once. The sequenced material came from blood, either unsorted or a sorted T cell fraction (not recorded which). These receptors were collected from a male donor with ankylosing spondylitis or in good health (not recorded which).

This clonotype was picked up many times. V and J are TRBV29-1 and TRBJ2-1; 14 bases line up with TRBD2. Trimming removed 6 bases from V and 9 bases from J; junction bases left unmatched: 13. This CDR3 region has 16 residues. Germline CDR1 SQVTM, CDR2 ANQGSEA. As DNA, the CDR3 is TGCAGCGTCACACCTAGGGGACTAGCGGGAGATTTTGAGCAGTTCTTC. This translates into CSVTPRGLAGDFEQFF.

This clonotype was observed at least ten times. This chain connects TRBV12-3 or TRBV12-4 to TRBJ1-1; D is undetermined. Deletions cut 4 bases from V and 1 base from J, with 4 bases between. The CDR3 totals 12 residues. CDR3 bases: TGTGCCAGCAGTTCCGGGAACACTGAAGCTTTCTTT. It is translated as CASSSGNTEAFF.

Many counts were recorded for this clonotype. The V gene is TRBV10-3, the J gene TRBJ2-1; 15 nucleotides align to TRBD2. This CDR3 spans 21 amino acids. Germline CDR1 and CDR2: ENHRY and SYGVKD. V dropped 4 bases and J dropped 3; count of bases not matched to a gene: 16. CDR3 in amino acids: CAISGSRTSGGAAGDYNEQFF. The CDR3, as DNA: TGTGCCATCAGTGGATCCCGGACTAGCGGGGGGGCAGCGGGTGACTACAATGAGCAGTTCTTC.

In its sample, this clonotype was seen many times. The chain combines TRBV5-1 with TRBJ2-7; TRBD2 is a possible D gene (6 bases). Looked up from germline, CDR1 is SGHRS and CDR2 is YFSETQ. The CDR3 runs 16 residues. V was pared by 3 bases and J by 1 base, with 17 bases between. The CDR3 loop reads CASSWGGSSRSYEQYF. CDR3 DNA sequence: TGCGCCAGCAGCTGGGGAGGAAGTTCGCGATCCTACGAGCAGTACTTC.

This clonotype showed up many times. V usage is TRBV6-1 and J usage is TRBJ1-6; D gene ambiguous. This CDR3 contains 15 residues. With 7 bases removed from V and 6 bases from J, the gap between germline ends came to 16 bases. From germline, CDR1 is MNHNS and CDR2 SASEGT. The CDR3 loop is CASTPSGLTNSPLHF. CDR3 coding DNA: TGTGCCAGCACCCCCAGCGGGCTTACTAATTCACCCCTCCACTTT.

This clonotype came up many times. The rearrangement links TRBV29-1 to TRBJ2-1, with 16 bases matching TRBD2. V gave up 5 bases and J gave up 8 bases; unmatched junction bases: 18. Germline values: CDR1 SQVTM, CDR2 ANQGSEA. The CDR3 totals 19 residues. The CDR3 here is CSVRGEGTSGRAVDDEQFF. Written as DNA, the CDR3 is TGCAGCGTTCGAGGGGAAGGGACTAGCGGGAGGGCCGTAGATGATGAGCAGTTCTTC.

About this clonotype: With a much larger clone just one base away, this may be a read error. Written as DNA, the CDR3 is TGCAGTGCTGCTAACCGGGACAGGGACAACTACGAGCAGTACTTC. It translates to CSAANRDRDNYEQYF. The V call is TRBV20-1, the J call TRBJ2-7; 9 nucleotides match TRBD1. Germline V gives CDR1 DFQATT, CDR2 SNEGSKA (reference sequence). The V segment lost 5 bases and the J segment 3 bases; nucleotides outside the gene matches: 11. This CDR3 is built from 15 residues.

The chain recombines TRBV3-1 with TRBJ2-5; a possible D gene is TRBD2 (6 bases). Germline CDR1 is LGHDT and CDR2 is YNNKEL (reference sequence). Trimming left V 7 bases short and J 5 bases short, with 11 bases between. The CDR3 totals 12 residues. The CDR3 nucleotides are TGTGCCAGCACCTCACGGGAGGAGACCCAGTACTTC. Its translation is CASTSREETQYF.

The V call is TRBV30, the J call TRBJ2-2, with TRBD1 matching 9 bases. The CDR3 is 15 residues long. V was clipped by 5 bases and J by 7 bases; unmatched bases: 11. In germline, CDR1 is GTSNPN, CDR2 SVGIG (reference sequence). DNA of the CDR3: TGTGCCTGGTTTCGGAGGGACAGGGAAGTCGGGGAGCTGTTTTTT. Amino acids: CAWFRRDREVGELFF.

This clonotype occurred many times. The chain recombines TRBV7-6 with TRBJ1-1; no clear D gene. Germline V gene lookup returns CDR1 SGHVS and CDR2 FNYEAQ. Trimming cost V 1 base and J 7 bases, with 13 bases left between them. The CDR3 is made up of 14 amino acids. This chain's CDR3 is CASSLEGFSSEAFF. In DNA form, the CDR3 reads TGTGCCAGCAGCTTAGAAGGTTTTTCAAGTGAAGCTTTCTTT.

This clonotype was seen many times. This chain connects TRBV27 to TRBJ1-2; D is possibly TRBD1 (5 bases). The CDR3 covers 14 residues. V was shortened by 5 bases and J by 8 bases, with 18 bases between the two germline ends. Per germline, CDR1 MNHEY and CDR2 SMNVEV (reference sequence). CDR3: CASSPQGPAKGYTF. CDR3 DNA sequence: TGTGCCAGCAGTCCTCAGGGACCGGCCAAAGGCTACACCTTC.

This clonotype was picked up many times. This chain joins TRBV29-1 and TRBJ2-2; TRBD2 is a possible D gene (6 bases). The CDR3 extends over 12 amino acids. V was pared by 5 bases and J by 5 bases, with 9 bases between. From germline, CDR1 is SQVTM and CDR2 ANQGSEA. CDR3 region: CSVLGGTGELFF. The CDR3 DNA reads TGCAGCGTTTTAGGAGGGACCGGGGAGCTGTTTTTT.

Ten or more counts support this clonotype. The chain joins TRBV2 to TRBJ2-7; 8 bases are a match to TRBD1. The germline V gene encodes CDR1 SNHLY and CDR2 FYNNEI. Trimming cost V 8 bases and J 0 bases; bases outside gene matches: 6. The CDR3 has 14 residues. The CDR3 here is CASEGDRSSYEQYF. CDR3 DNA: TGTGCCAGCGAAGGGGACAGGAGCTCCTACGAGCAGTACTTC.

This clonotype was observed a handful of times. Mismatch with germline at one junction end may stem from a read error. The CDR3 sequence is CASSIAGSTDTQYF. The CDR3 nucleotides read TGTGCCAGCAGCATAGCGGGGAGCACAGATACGCAGTATTTT. The genes are TRBV7-2 and TRBJ2-3; 8 bases map to TRBD2. The CDR3 loop spans 14 amino acids. Germline V gene lookup returns CDR1 SGHTA and CDR2 FQGNSA. Full variable domain (remainder filled in from reference TRBV7-2 and TRBJ2-3): GAGVSQSPSNKVTEKGKDVELRCDPISGHTALYWYRQSLGQGLEFLIYFQGNSAPDKSGLPSDRFSAERTGGSVSTLTIQRTQQEDSAVYLCASSIAGSTDTQYFGPGTRLTVL.

This clonotype was counted between two and nine times. V is TRBV7-3 and J is TRBJ2-6; D is unresolved. Between the trimmed V and J ends, which lost 5 bases and 0 bases, there was a span of 11 bases. In germline, CDR1 is SGHTA, CDR2 FQGTGA. CDR3 length equals 16 residues. CDR3 protein: CASSQNWVSGANVLTF. In nucleotides, the CDR3 is TGTGCCAGCAGCCAAAATTGGGTCTCTGGGGCCAACGTCCTGACTTTC. Complete variable domain (other parts from reference TRBV7-3 and TRBJ2-6): GAGVSQTPSNKVTEKGKYVELRCDPISGHTALYWYRQSLGQGPEFLIYFQGTGAADDSGLPNDRFFAVRPEGSVSTLKIQRTERGDSAVYLCASSQNWVSGANVLTFGAGSRLTVL.

This clonotype was seen many times. The chain combines TRBV20-1 with TRBJ2-2, with 9 bases that match TRBD1. CDR1 and CDR2 from the germline V gene are DFQATT and SNEGSKA (reference sequence). The CDR3 consists of 16 residues. V was clipped by 2 bases and J by 1 base; unmatched bases: 5. The CDR3 coding sequence is TGCAGTGCTAGACCGGACAGGGGCGAGAACACCGGGGAGCTGTTTTTT. Translated, it gives CSARPDRGENTGELFF.